Listed here are 29 T cell receptor beta chains from one sample, sequenced in a study. TCRdb independently ran MiXCR on the reads; one entry per CDR3 protein. The table lists 4,000 to 5,000 distinct CDR3 sequences, over 9.5% of them singletons. The sample consisted of CD4+ T cells from peripheral blood. All receptors derive from a human donor with rheumatoid arthritis.

By its share, this clonotype is medium-sized. The J gene is TRBJ2-3, the V gene TRBV10-3, with 10 bases identical to TRBD2. There are 14 residues in the CDR3. Germline CDR1 and CDR2: ENHRY and SYGVKD. Trimming removed 5 bases from V and 2 bases from J; junction bases left unmatched: 1. The DNA of the CDR3 is TGTGCCATCAGTACTAGCGGGGACACAGATACGCAGTATTTT. This encodes CAISTSGDTDTQYF.

This clonotype came up many times. The genes are TRBV10-3 and TRBJ1-1; D gene ambiguous. In germline, CDR1 is ENHRY, CDR2 SYGVKD. Trimming cost V 7 bases and J 4 bases, with 13 bases left between them. The CDR3 extends over 13 amino acids. The CDR3 spells CAITWERSTEAFF. CDR3 bases: TGTGCCATCACTTGGGAAAGGAGCACTGAAGCTTTCTTT.

The chain has TRBV7-3 and TRBJ1-6; D is perhaps TRBD1 (6 bases). Trimming stripped 4 bases from V and 0 bases from J, with 7 bases between. The germline V gene has CDR1 SGHTA and CDR2 FQGTGA. The CDR3 is made up of 15 amino acids. CDR3 bases: TGTGCCAGCAGCTCGGACAGCTCCTATAATTCACCCCTCCACTTT. This translates into CASSSDSSYNSPLHF.

This clonotype ranks as medium-sized. This rearrangement joins TRBV3-1 to TRBJ2-3; no clear D. V lost 1 base and J lost 4, with 3 bases in between. The CDR3 has 12 amino acids. Germline V CDR1 and CDR2: LGHDT, YNNKEL (reference sequence). The CDR3 here is CASSQASDTQYF. In DNA, the CDR3 is TGTGCCAGCAGCCAAGCTTCAGATACGCAGTATTTT.

This clonotype is medium-sized within its sample. This chain links TRBV2 with TRBJ2-1; 13 bases are shared with TRBD2. Germline assignment: CDR1 SNHLY and CDR2 FYNNEI. The CDR3 length is 16 residues. Unmatched junction bases numbered 6, after V lost 5 bases and J lost 5 bases. For the CDR3, the DNA is TGTGCCAGCAGTCCCGGACTAGCGGGAGCTAACAATGAGCAGTTCTTC. Translating gives CASSPGLAGANNEQFF.

This clonotype rates as medium-sized. J is TRBJ2-7 and V is TRBV6-2 or TRBV6-3; 10 positions match TRBD2. V shed 4 bases and J 0 bases; nucleotides not matched to a gene: 6. The CDR3 totals 16 residues. Per the germline V gene, CDR1 is MNHEY and CDR2 is SVGEGT. The chain's CDR3 is CASSFRLAGPSYEQYF. CDR3 DNA sequence: TGTGCCAGCAGTTTCCGACTAGCGGGTCCCTCCTACGAGCAGTACTTC.

J is TRBJ2-3 and V is TRBV12-3 or TRBV12-4; TRBD2 aligns across 7 bases. The CDR3 length is 14 residues. V gave up 4 bases and J gave up 4 bases; unmatched junction bases: 5. The CDR3 sequence: CASSSTSPADTQYF. The CDR3 nucleotides read TGTGCCAGCAGTTCGACTAGCCCGGCAGATACGCAGTATTTT.

This clonotype showed up many times. The gene calls are TRBV19 and TRBJ2-3, with D possibly being TRBD1 or TRBD2 (5 bases each). This CDR3 has 16 residues. The ends were cut back, 3 bases at V and 2 bases at J, with 15 bases in the middle. Looked up from germline, CDR1 is LNHDA and CDR2 is SQIVND (reference sequence). This CDR3 is CASSIGRGGNTDTQYF. CDR3 coding DNA: TGTGCCAGTAGTATTGGCCGGGGCGGCAACACAGATACGCAGTATTTT.

At least ten counts were recorded for this clonotype. This rearrangement joins TRBV21-1 to TRBJ2-1; the table assigns TRBD1, which was not confirmed against the DNA. TRBV21-1 is flagged as a pseudogene. The CDR3 totals 16 residues. The CDR3, as DNA: TGTGCCAGCAGCGCTACGGACAGGGACTCCTACAATGAGCAGTTCTTC. Amino acid sequence: CASSATDRDSYNEQFF.

This clonotype rates as large. The chain uses TRBV7-3 and TRBJ2-3, with D maybe TRBD1 (6 bases). This CDR3 comprises 14 residues. Germline V lookup: CDR1 SGHTA, CDR2 FQGTGA. Trimming cost V 2 bases and J 2 bases, with 8 bases left between them. CDR3 sequence (DNA): TGTGCCAGCAGCTTAGGACAGATCACAGATACGCAGTATTTT. Its translation is CASSLGQITDTQYF.

This clonotype qualifies as medium-sized. The chain links TRBV6-1 to TRBJ1-2; D is uncertain. The CDR3 length is 13 residues. Deletions cut 7 bases from V and 1 base from J, with 10 bases between. Germline V gene lookup returns CDR1 MNHNS and CDR2 SASEGT. CDR3 DNA sequence: TGTGCCAGCAATAGGAACAGTAACTATGGCTACACCTTC. Its translation: CASNRNSNYGYTF.

The V gene is TRBV4-2, the J gene TRBJ1-4; D is unclear. The CDR3 has 16 amino acids. The V gene's germline CDR1 is LGHNA and CDR2 YNFKEQ. The ends were cut back, 0 bases at V and 8 bases at J, with 16 bases in the middle. CDR3 in amino acids: CASSQDVAGGREKLFF. In DNA form, the CDR3 reads TGTGCCAGCAGCCAAGATGTGGCGGGCGGCCGAGAAAAACTGTTTTTT.

Points on this clonotype: Mismatch with germline at one junction end may stem from a read error. The rearrangement links TRBV11-2 to TRBJ2-1, with D perhaps matching TRBD1 (6 bases). This CDR3 has 16 residues. Germline CDR1 is SGHAT and CDR2 is FQNNGV. CDR3 nucleotides: TGTGCCAGCAGCGGACCAAGTGGTCGTAGGGACAATGAGCTGTTCTTC. Translating gives CASSGPSGRRDNELFF.

This clonotype was recorded at least ten times. The chain uses TRBV24-1 and TRBJ2-3; D remains ambiguous. The germline CDR1 and CDR2 sequences are KGHDR and SFDVKD. Trimming removed 3 bases at V and 0 bases at J, with 6 bases between. CDR3 length equals 14 residues. The CDR3 nucleotides read TGTGCCACCAGTGATACTTTCAGCACAGATACGCAGTATTTT. Its translation is CATSDTFSTDTQYF.

In this sample, this clonotype is medium-sized. This chain uses TRBV4-2 with TRBJ1-5; a possible D gene is TRBD1 (5 bases). CDR3 length: 15 amino acids. CDR1 LGHNA and CDR2 YNFKEQ come from the germline V gene. Trimming cost V 3 bases and J 5 bases, with 14 bases left between them. The CDR3 is CASSQDRQIYQPQHF. The CDR3 coding sequence is TGTGCCAGCAGCCAGGACCGACAGATTTATCAGCCCCAGCATTTT.

This clonotype occurred once. This may be a read error, as it is one base from a much larger clone. The rearrangement uses TRBV30 and TRBJ1-2, with TRBD1 matching 8 bases. Germline assignment: CDR1 GTSNPN and CDR2 SVGIG (reference sequence). V was pared by 0 bases and J by 4 bases, with 10 bases of the junction left unmatched. This CDR3 has 16 residues. The chain's CDR3 is CAWSVLGRGQTYGYTF. The CDR3 DNA follows: TGTGCCTGGAGTGTCCTTGGCAGGGGGCAGACCTATGGCTACACCTTC.

By proportion, this clonotype is medium-sized. The chain links TRBV6-6 to TRBJ2-7; D possibly corresponds to TRBD1 (6 bases). Trimming removed 5 bases from V and 7 bases from J, with 21 bases in between. Germline CDR1 reads MNHNY; CDR2 reads SVGAGI (reference sequence). The CDR3 runs 15 residues. The DNA for the CDR3 is TGTGCCAGCAGTCAATCCCTTTTTAGAGGGGGAGAGCAGTACTTC. Translated, it gives CASSQSLFRGGEQYF.

Sample share makes this clonotype medium-sized. The rearrangement joins TRBV2 to TRBJ2-2, with D perhaps being TRBD1 or TRBD2 (6 bases each). Germline-derived CDR1 and CDR2 are SNHLY and FYNNEI. CDR3 length equals 14 residues. The V and J ends lost 6 bases and 6 bases respectively, with 14 bases between them. The CDR3 sequence is CASSPEGGSGELFF. CDR3 DNA sequence: TGTGCCAGCAGCCCTGAGGGGGGTTCCGGGGAGCTGTTTTTT.

This clonotype is medium-sized. The chain couples TRBV11-2 to TRBJ2-5; D not certain. The CDR3 consists of 11 residues. V lost 2 bases and J lost 2, with 0 bases in between. Germline-derived CDR1 and CDR2 are SGHAT and FQNNGV. The CDR3 is CASSLQETQYF. CDR3 bases: TGTGCCAGCAGCTTACAAGAGACCCAGTACTTC.

Regarding this clonotype: Possible read error: a much larger clone is one base away. The rearrangement links TRBV6-6 to TRBJ2-5, with a possible D match to TRBD2 (6 bases). The CDR3 loop spans 14 amino acids. Trimming cost V 0 bases and J 7 bases, with 12 bases left between them. Germline CDR1 is MNHNY and CDR2 is SVGAGI (reference sequence). The CDR3 sequence is CASSYSGGEGTQYF. The CDR3 DNA follows: TGTGCCAGCAGTTACTCGGGGGGAGAGGGGACCCAGTACTTC.

This clonotype is judged medium-sized. The chain is built from TRBV7-2 and TRBJ1-1; D remains unclear. The CDR3 is 14 residues long. V was clipped by 8 bases and J by 7 bases, with 20 bases between them. Per the germline V gene, CDR1 is SGHTA and CDR2 is FQGNSA. CDR3 region: CASGRGIRVNEAFF. The CDR3 nucleotides read TGTGCCAGCGGCCGTGGGATCCGGGTCAATGAAGCTTTCTTT. Variable domain in full (rest from reference TRBV7-2 and TRBJ1-1): GAGVSQSPSNKVTEKGKDVELRCDPISGHTALYWYRQSLGQGLEFLIYFQGNSAPDKSGLPSDRFSAERTGGSVSTLTIQRTQQEDSAVYLCASGRGIRVNEAFFGQGTRLTVV.

The CDR3, as DNA: TGTGCCAGCAGTGAACGGGCCGTCGTCGATGAGCAGTTCTTC. This encodes CASSERAVVDEQFF. J is TRBJ2-1 and V is TRBV2; D is undetermined. The germline V and J ends were trimmed by 2 bases and 8 bases, with 13 bases remaining between them. The length of the CDR3 is 14 residues. The V gene's germline CDR1 is SNHLY and CDR2 FYNNEI.

By sample fraction, this clonotype is medium-sized. The V call is TRBV7-2, the J call TRBJ2-1; 7 bases align to TRBD2. V was pared by 5 bases and J by 3 bases, with 13 bases of the junction left unmatched. This CDR3 comprises 17 residues. CDR1 is SGHTA and CDR2 is FQGNSA in the germline V gene. In DNA, the CDR3 is TGTGCCAGCAGCCCTCCCTGGGGACGGGAGGACTACAATGAGCAGTTCTTC. Protein sequence: CASSPPWGREDYNEQFF.

This clonotype is classed as medium-sized. The rearrangement uses TRBV20-1 and TRBJ2-3, with 13 bases identical to TRBD2. CDR3 length: 15 residues. The V gene's germline CDR1 is DFQATT and CDR2 SNEGSKA (reference sequence). J gave up 6 bases and V 0 bases, and 3 bases lay outside the gene matches. The CDR3 sequence: CSARDETSGRDTQYF. CDR3 nucleotides: TGCAGTGCTAGAGATGAGACTAGCGGGAGGGATACGCAGTATTTT.

By share of the sample, this clonotype is medium-sized. The V call is TRBV7-9, the J call TRBJ2-7; 8 bases match TRBD2. This CDR3 comprises 13 residues. The ends lost 4 bases at V and 2 bases at J; junction bases unmatched: 1. The V gene's germline CDR1 is SEHNR and CDR2 FQNEAQ (reference sequence). The CDR3 nucleotides are TGTGCCAGCAGCTCCGGGAGGGCCTACGAGCAGTACTTC. It yields the protein CASSSGRAYEQYF.

This clonotype appeared many times. This rearrangement joins TRBV6-5 to TRBJ2-3, with 9 bases that match TRBD2. V trimming: 8 bases; J trimming: 4 bases; junction bases outside the gene matches: 4. The CDR3 is 13 residues long. CDR1 MNHEY and CDR2 SVGAGI come from the germline V gene. CDR3 amino acids: CASGGGGADTQYF. For the CDR3, the DNA is TGTGCCAGCGGCGGGGGGGGCGCAGATACGCAGTATTTT.

This clonotype appeared many times. The chain employs TRBV18 and TRBJ1-6; 7 bases align to TRBD1. Germline trimming cut 6 bases from V and 10 bases from J; bases unmatched to any gene: 9. Germline V lookup: CDR1 KGHSH, CDR2 LQKENI. The CDR3 extends over 14 amino acids. The CDR3 DNA reads as TGTGCCAGCTCCCAGAACAGGGGAGGGTCACCCCTCCACTTT. Translating gives CASSQNRGGSPLHF.

In its sample, this clonotype is medium-sized. This chain joins TRBV9 and TRBJ2-5, with a tentative D call TRBD2 (6 bases). CDR1 and CDR2 from the germline V gene are SGDLS and YYNGEE. This CDR3 has 15 residues. V was cut by 3 bases and J by 5 bases, with 17 bases left in between. The CDR3: CASSATGLPAETQYF. The DNA for the CDR3 is TGTGCCAGCAGCGCTACGGGACTGCCGGCGGAGACCCAGTACTTC.

This clonotype was observed many times. The V and J genes are TRBV5-1 and TRBJ1-6, with 8 bases fitting TRBD1. Germline V gene lookup returns CDR1 SGHRS and CDR2 YFSETQ. V gave up 4 bases and J gave up 12 bases; unmatched junction bases: 12. This CDR3 spans 15 amino acids. CDR3: CASSLGQAFGGPLHF. CDR3 in DNA: TGCGCCAGCAGCCTGGGACAGGCCTTTGGGGGACCCCTCCACTTT. The full variable domain, in which reference TRBV5-1 and TRBJ1-6 provide the parts outside the CDR3, is KAGVTQTPRYLIKTRGQQVTLSCSPISGHRSVSWYQQTPGQGLQFLFEYFSETQRNKGNFPGRFSGRQFSNSRSEMNVSTLELGDSALYLCASSLGQAFGGPLHFGNGTRLTVT.